This T cell receptor beta chain emerged from a study of Tregs in tolerant kidney transplant recipients. Study information: Mixed chimerism was transient after nonmyeloablative marrow transplants from related graft donors. Findings and caveats of the study: Findings come from small patient numbers and require larger validation. No direct test of biological reproducibility was done here.

Concerning this clone: The antigen remains unidentified.

The CDR3 loop spans 11 amino acids. V was clipped by 0 bases and J by 7 bases, with 4 bases between them. Germline V lookup: CDR1 SGDLS, CDR2 YYNGEE. Profiled with immunoSEQ multiplex PCR; TCRdb holds only in-frame clones, not every one. The sample lists fewer than 80,000 clones; nearly 98% were seen once. Unstimulated regulatory T cells (CD4+CD25+CD127-), CD4+CD25- non-regulatory cells, CD4 and CD8 cells were FACS-sorted from thawed PBMCs. The receptor was derived from a human donor who received a combined kidney and bone marrow transplant. This chain uses TRBV9 with TRBJ2-5; D is unresolved. Material: Tregs from blood, obtained before the transplant. CDR3 nucleotides: TGTGCCAGCAGCGTAGGAGGGACCCAGTACTTC. Amino acid sequence: CASSVGGTQYF. Filled out from reference TRBV9 and TRBJ2-5, the complete variable domain reads DSGVTQTPKHLITATGQRVTLRCSPRSGDLSVYWYQQSLDQGLQFLIQYYNGEERAKGNILERFSAQQFPDLHSELNLSSLELGDSALYFCASSVGGTQYFGPGTRLLVL.